This TCR beta chain is from a study of T cells after yellow fever vaccination. Germline values: CDR1 GTSNPN, CDR2 SVGIG (reference sequence). Unmatched junction bases numbered 8, after V lost 0 bases and J lost 2 bases. The CDR3 is 16 residues long. TCRdb re-called the 5' RACE reads through MiXCR, storing one row per CDR3 protein. Of approximately 610,000 distinct CDR3 sequences listed, about 15% are singletons. This clonotype has a handful of counts. This rearrangement joins TRBV30 to TRBJ2-5, with TRBD2 matching over 8 bases. The sequence was obtained from a man between 18 and 35 years old who received the YFV17D yellow fever vaccine. The sample here was PBMCs, taken 5 to 6 days after the first yellow fever vaccination. The CDR3 DNA follows: TGTGCCTGGAGTGTACCAAGCGGGGGCTTTCAAGAGACCCAGTACTTC. Protein: CAWSVPSGGFQETQYF.